Below, 4 T cell receptor beta chains from the same sample are listed, as sequenced in a study of naive and memory T cell subsets. Whole blood, 2 to 2.5 ml, came from adult healthy volunteers. Blood and skin TCR RNA was reverse transcribed with alpha and beta constant primers. Via MiXCR, TCRdb re-called the 5' RACE reads, giving one row per CDR3 protein. The sample lists about 21,000 distinct CDR3 sequences, around 4.2% occurring once. These receptors were taken from a male donor in good health.

To note about this clonotype: Given a much more abundant clone one base away, this may be a read error. The J gene is TRBJ2-5, the V gene TRBV5-6; D is ambiguous. Deletions cut 4 bases from V and 7 bases from J, with 20 bases between. Germline assignment: CDR1 SGHDT and CDR2 YYEEEE. The CDR3 consists of 15 residues. The CDR3 protein is CASSRIQIQVGTQYF. For the CDR3, the DNA is TGTGCCAGCAGCCGAATCCAAATACAAGTAGGGACCCAGTACTTC.

In this sample, this clonotype turned up many times. This rearrangement joins TRBV7-8 to TRBJ2-2, with D hard to call. This CDR3 spans 14 amino acids. Germline CDR1 reads SGHVS; CDR2 reads FQNEAQ. V lost 6 bases and J 2 bases, leaving 10 bases between the germline ends. The CDR3 sequence is CASRYSGNTGELFF. CDR3 nucleotide sequence: TGTGCCAGCAGATACTCAGGAAACACCGGGGAGCTGTTTTTT.

This clonotype was found many times. The V and J genes are TRBV28 and TRBJ2-6, with TRBD1 as a possible D gene (5 bases). The CDR3 totals 15 residues. The germline V gene encodes CDR1 MDHEN and CDR2 SYDVKM. The V end was cut by 6 bases, the J end by 0 bases, with 9 bases between. The DNA for the CDR3 is TGTGCCAGCAGAACTGACAGCTCTGGGGCCAACGTCCTGACTTTC. This translates into CASRTDSSGANVLTF.

This clonotype was detected many times. The gene calls are TRBV7-3 and TRBJ2-6; D possibly corresponds to TRBD1 (6 bases). Germline CDR1 SGHTA, CDR2 FQGTGA. This CDR3 contains 17 residues. Trimming took off 5 bases at V and 1 base at J, with 15 bases between the two ends. The CDR3 loop reads CASSARTDVSGANVLTF. DNA of the CDR3: TGTGCCAGCAGCGCCAGGACAGACGTGTCTGGGGCCAACGTCCTGACTTTC.